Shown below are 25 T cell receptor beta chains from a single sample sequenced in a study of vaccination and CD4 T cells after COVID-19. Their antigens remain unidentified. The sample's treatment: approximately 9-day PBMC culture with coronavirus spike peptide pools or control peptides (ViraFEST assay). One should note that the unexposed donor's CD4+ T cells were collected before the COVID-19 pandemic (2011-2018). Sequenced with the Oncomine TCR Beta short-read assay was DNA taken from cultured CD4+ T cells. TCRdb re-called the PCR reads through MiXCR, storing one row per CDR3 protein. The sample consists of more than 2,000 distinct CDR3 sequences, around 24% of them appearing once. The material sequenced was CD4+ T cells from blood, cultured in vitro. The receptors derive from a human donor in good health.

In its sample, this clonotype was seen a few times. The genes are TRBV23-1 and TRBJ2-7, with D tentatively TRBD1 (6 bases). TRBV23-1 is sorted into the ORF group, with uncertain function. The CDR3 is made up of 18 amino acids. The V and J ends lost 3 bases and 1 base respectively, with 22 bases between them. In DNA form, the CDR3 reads TGCGCCAGCAGTCAGGGACGACCCAGCGAACAGGGATCCTACGAGCAGTACTTC. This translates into CASSQGRPSEQGSYEQYF.

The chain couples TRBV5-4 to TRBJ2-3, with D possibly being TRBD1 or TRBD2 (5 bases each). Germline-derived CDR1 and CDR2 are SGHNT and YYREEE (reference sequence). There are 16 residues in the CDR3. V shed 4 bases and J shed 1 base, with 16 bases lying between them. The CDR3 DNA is TGTGCCAGCAGCCTAAGGACCGGGGCTGGCACAGATACGCAGTATTTT. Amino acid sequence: CASSLRTGAGTDTQYF.

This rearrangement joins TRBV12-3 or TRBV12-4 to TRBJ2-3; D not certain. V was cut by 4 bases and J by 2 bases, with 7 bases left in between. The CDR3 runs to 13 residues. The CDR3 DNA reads TGTGCCAGCAGTTCCTACATCACAGATACGCAGTATTTT. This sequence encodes CASSSYITDTQYF.

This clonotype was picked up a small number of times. The CDR3 DNA reads TGTGCCAGCGATAAGTCGGAGACGGACAGGGGAGCGGAGCAGTACTTC. Amino acid sequence: CASDKSETDRGAEQYF. The genes are TRBV2 and TRBJ2-7; TRBD1 agrees at 9 bases. The V gene end was trimmed by 8 bases and the J gene end by 7 bases; junction bases not matched to a gene: 18. Germline CDR1 is SNHLY and CDR2 is FYNNEI. The CDR3 extends over 16 amino acids.

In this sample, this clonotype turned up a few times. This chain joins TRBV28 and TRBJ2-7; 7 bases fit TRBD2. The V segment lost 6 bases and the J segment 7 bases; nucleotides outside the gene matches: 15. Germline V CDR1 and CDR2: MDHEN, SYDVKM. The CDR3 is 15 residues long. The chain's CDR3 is CASSPRTSYFWEQYF. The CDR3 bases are TGTGCCAGCAGCCCCAGGACTAGTTATTTTTGGGAGCAGTACTTC. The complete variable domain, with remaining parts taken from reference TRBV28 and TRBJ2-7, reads DVKVTQSSRYLVKRTGEKVFLECVQDMDHENMFWYRQDPGLGLRLIYFSYDVKMKEKGDIPEGYSVSREKKERFSLILESASTNQTSMYLCASSPRTSYFWEQYFGPGTRLTVT.

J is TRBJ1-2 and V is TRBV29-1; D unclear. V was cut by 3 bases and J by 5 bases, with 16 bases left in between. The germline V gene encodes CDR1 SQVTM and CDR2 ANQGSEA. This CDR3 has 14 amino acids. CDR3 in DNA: TGCAGCGTTGAGGCCCGGGGTGTGGCATATGGCTACACCTTC. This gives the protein CSVEARGVAYGYTF.

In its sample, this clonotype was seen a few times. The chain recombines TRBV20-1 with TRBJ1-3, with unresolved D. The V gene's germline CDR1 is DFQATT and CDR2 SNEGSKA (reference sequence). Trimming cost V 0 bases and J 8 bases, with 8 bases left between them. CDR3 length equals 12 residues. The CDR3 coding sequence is TGCAGTGCTAGAGATGGGCCGGACACCATATATTTT. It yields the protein CSARDGPDTIYF.

CDR3 loop: CASSLSRGVAYEQYF. CDR3 in DNA: TGTGCCAGCAGTTTATCGCGGGGGGTTGCCTACGAGCAGTACTTC. The rearrangement uses TRBV28 and TRBJ2-7, with TRBD2 matching 8 bases. Looked up from germline, CDR1 is MDHEN and CDR2 is SYDVKM. The CDR3 sequence is 15 residues long. The V segment lost 1 base and the J segment 2 bases; nucleotides outside the gene matches: 4.

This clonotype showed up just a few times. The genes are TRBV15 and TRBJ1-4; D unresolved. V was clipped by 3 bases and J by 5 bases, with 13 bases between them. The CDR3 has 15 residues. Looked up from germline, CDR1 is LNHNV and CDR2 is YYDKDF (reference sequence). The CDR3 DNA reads TGTGCCACCAGCAGTGAGGGAGGGATGAATGAAAAACTGTTTTTT. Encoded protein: CATSSEGGMNEKLFF. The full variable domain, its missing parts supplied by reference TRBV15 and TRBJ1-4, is DAMVIQNPRYQVTQFGKPVTLSCSQTLNHNVMYWYQQKSSQAPKLLFHYYDKDFNNEADTPDNFQSRRPNTSFCFLDIRSPGLGDTAMYLCATSSEGGMNEKLFFGSGTQLSVL.

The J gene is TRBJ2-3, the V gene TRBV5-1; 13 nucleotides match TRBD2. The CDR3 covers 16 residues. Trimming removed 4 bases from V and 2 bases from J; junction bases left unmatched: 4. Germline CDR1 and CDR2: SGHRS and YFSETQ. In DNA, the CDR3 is TGCGCCAGCAGCCCGGGACTAGCGGGGCTCACAGATACGCAGTATTTT. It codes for CASSPGLAGLTDTQYF.

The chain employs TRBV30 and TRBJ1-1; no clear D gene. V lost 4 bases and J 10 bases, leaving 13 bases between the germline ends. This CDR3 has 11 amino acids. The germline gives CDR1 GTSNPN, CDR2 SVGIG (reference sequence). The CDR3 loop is CAWTTQLSAFF. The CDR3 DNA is TGTGCCTGGACAACTCAGCTTTCAGCTTTCTTT.

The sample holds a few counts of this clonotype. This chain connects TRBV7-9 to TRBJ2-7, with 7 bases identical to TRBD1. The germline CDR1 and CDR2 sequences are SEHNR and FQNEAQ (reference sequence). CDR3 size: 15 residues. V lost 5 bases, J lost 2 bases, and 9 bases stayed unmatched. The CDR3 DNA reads TGTGCCAGCAGCGATCGCCAAGACAGGGCCTACGAGCAGTACTTC. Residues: CASSDRQDRAYEQYF.

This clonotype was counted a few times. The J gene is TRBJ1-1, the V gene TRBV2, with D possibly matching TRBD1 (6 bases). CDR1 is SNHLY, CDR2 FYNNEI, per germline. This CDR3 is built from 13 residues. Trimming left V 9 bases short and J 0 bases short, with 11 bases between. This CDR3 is CASNRDMNTEAFF. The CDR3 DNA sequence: TGTGCCAGTAACAGGGACATGAACACTGAAGCTTTCTTT.

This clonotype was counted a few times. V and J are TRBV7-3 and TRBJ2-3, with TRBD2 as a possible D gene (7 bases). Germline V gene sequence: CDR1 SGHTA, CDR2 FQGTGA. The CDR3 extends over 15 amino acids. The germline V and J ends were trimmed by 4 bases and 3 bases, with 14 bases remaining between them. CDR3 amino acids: CASSSGGRVTDTQYF. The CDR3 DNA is TGTGCCAGCAGCTCGGGGGGCCGAGTGACAGATACGCAGTATTTT. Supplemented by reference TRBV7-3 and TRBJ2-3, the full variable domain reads GAGVSQTPSNKVTEKGKYVELRCDPISGHTALYWYRQSLGQGPEFLIYFQGTGAADDSGLPNDRFFAVRPEGSVSTLKIQRTERGDSAVYLCASSSGGRVTDTQYFGPGTRLTVL.

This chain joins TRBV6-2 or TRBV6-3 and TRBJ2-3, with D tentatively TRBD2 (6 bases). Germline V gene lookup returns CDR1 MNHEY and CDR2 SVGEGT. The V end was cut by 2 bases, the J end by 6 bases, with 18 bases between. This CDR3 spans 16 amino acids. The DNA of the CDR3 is TGTGCCAGCAGTTACGGTAGCGGAGGCGGCGCGGATACGCAGTATTTT. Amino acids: CASSYGSGGGADTQYF.

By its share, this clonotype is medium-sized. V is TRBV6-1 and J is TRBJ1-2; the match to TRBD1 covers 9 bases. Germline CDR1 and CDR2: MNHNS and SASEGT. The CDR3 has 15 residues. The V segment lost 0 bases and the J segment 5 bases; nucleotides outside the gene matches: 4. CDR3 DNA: TGTGCCAGCAGTGAAGCAGTGACAGGGGGTTATGGCTACACCTTC. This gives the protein CASSEAVTGGYGYTF.

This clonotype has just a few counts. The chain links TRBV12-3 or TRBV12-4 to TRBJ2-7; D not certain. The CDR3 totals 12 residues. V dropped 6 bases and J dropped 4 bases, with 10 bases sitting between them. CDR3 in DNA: TGTGCCAGCAGGAGTGGGCGGTACGAGCAGTACTTC. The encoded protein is CASRSGRYEQYF.

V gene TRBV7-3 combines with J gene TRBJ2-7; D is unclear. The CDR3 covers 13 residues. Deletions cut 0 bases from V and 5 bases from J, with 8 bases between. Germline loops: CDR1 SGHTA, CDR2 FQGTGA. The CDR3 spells CASSLTQRDEQYF. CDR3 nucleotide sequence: TGTGCCAGCAGCTTAACACAACGGGACGAGCAGTACTTC.

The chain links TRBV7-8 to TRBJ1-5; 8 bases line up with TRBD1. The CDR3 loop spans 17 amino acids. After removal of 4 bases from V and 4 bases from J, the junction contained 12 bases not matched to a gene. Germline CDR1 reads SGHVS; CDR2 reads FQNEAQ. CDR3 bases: TGTGCCAGCAGCTCAACCCGGGACAGGCGGGGGAATCAGCCCCAGCATTTT. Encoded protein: CASSSTRDRRGNQPQHF.

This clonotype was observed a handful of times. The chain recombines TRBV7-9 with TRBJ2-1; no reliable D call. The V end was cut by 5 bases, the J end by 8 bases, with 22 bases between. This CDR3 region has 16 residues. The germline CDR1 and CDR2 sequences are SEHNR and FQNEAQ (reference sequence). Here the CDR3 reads CASSTILQLSLHEQFF. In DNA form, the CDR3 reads TGTGCCAGCAGCACCATACTACAACTCTCCTTGCATGAGCAGTTCTTC. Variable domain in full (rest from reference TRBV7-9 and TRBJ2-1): DTGVSQNPRHKITKRGQNVTFRCDPISEHNRLYWYRQTLGQGPEFLTYFQNEAQLEKSRLLSDRFSAERPKGSFSTLEIQRTEQGDSAMYLCASSTILQLSLHEQFFGPGTRLTVL.

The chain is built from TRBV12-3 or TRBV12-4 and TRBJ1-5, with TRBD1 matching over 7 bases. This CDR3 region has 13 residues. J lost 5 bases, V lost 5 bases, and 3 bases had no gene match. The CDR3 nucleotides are TGTGCCAGCAGTCGGGACAGTGATCAGCCCCAGCATTTT. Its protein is CASSRDSDQPQHF.

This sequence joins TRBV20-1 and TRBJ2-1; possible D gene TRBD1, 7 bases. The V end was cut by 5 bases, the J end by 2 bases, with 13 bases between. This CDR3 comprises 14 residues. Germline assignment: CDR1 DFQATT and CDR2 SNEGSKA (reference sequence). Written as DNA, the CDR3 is TGCAGTGCTGGGGGGACAGCGGCCTACAATGAGCAGTTCTTC. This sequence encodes CSAGGTAAYNEQFF.

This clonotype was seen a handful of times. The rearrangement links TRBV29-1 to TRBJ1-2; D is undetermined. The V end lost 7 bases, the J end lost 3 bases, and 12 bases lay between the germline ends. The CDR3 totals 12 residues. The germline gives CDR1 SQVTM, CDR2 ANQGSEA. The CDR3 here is CSAIDTYYGYTF. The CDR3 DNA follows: TGCAGCGCTATAGACACGTACTATGGCTACACCTTC.

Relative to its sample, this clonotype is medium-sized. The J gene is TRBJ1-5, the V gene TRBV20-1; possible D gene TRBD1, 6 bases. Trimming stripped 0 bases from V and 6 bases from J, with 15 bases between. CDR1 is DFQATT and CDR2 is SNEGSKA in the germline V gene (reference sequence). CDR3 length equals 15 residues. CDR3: CSAREIGGGGQPQHF. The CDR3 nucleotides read TGCAGTGCTAGAGAGATTGGGGGCGGGGGTCAGCCCCAGCATTTT.

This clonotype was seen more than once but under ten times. This CDR3 is CASRTGQNQETQYF. The CDR3 coding sequence is TGTGCCAGTAGAACCGGACAAAACCAAGAGACCCAGTACTTC. The genes are TRBV19 and TRBJ2-5, with D possibly being TRBD1 (5 bases). Trimming pared 6 bases from V and 0 bases from J, leaving 11 bases between. Germline assignment: CDR1 LNHDA and CDR2 SQIVND (reference sequence). The CDR3 is made up of 14 amino acids.